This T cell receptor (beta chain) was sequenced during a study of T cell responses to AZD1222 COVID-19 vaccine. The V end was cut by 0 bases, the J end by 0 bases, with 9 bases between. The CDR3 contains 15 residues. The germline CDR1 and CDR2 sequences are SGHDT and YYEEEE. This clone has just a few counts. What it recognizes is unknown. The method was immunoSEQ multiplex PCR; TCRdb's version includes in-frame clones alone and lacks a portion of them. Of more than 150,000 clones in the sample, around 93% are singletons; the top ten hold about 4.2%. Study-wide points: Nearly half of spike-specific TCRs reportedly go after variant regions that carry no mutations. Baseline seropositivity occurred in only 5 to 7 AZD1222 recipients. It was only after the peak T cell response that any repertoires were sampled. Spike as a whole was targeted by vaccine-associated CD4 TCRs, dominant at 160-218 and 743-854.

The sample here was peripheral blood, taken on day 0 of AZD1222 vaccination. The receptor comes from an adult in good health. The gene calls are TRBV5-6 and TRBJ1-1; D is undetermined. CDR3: CASSLVSYLNTEAFF. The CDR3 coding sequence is TGTGCCAGCAGCTTGGTCAGCTACTTGAACACTGAAGCTTTCTTT.